This TCR beta chain was retrieved from a study of T cells in Graves' hyperthyroidism and ophthalmopathy. This CDR3 spans 15 amino acids. Germline V lookup: CDR1 SGHNT, CDR2 YENEEA. V gave up 4 bases and J gave up 5 bases; unmatched junction bases: 5. This clonotype was observed many times. Authors of the study amplified TCR beta CDR3 regions from RNA transcripts. HTBI primers were the set used in a first-round RT-PCR of the TCR CDR3. TCRdb recomputed calls from the multiplex PCR reads with MiXCR, one row per CDR3 protein. The sample gives 550,000 to 650,000 distinct CDR3 sequences, roughly 15% of which show up once; about 14% is in the top ten.

The clonotype comes from a middle-aged woman with Graves' hyperthyroidism. The chain employs TRBV11-3 and TRBJ2-5; TRBD1 matches at 12 bases. The sequenced sample consisted of blood. The CDR3 sequence is CASSSRDRGQETQYF. The CDR3 coding sequence is TGTGCCAGCAGCTCGCGGGACAGGGGGCAGGAGACCCAGTACTTC.